This T cell receptor beta chain stems from a study of CD8 T cells in ankylosing spondylitis. The study's findings and limits: Within peripheral blood, clones linked to disease were CD8+ and relatively rare. Reportedly, matched ankylosing spondylitis synovial fluid was significantly enriched for disease-linked clones.

The CDR3 consists of 14 residues. CDR1 is SGHDT, CDR2 YYEEEE, per germline. The V and J ends lost 7 bases and 2 bases, in that order; junction bases with no gene match: 2. Points on this clonotype: Its matching antigen is unknown.

MiXCR, applied by TCRdb to the 5' RACE reads, yields one record per CDR3 protein. In the table there are approximately 300,000 distinct CDR3 sequences, around 20% of which are singletons. The specimen sequenced was blood, either unsorted or a sorted T cell fraction (not recorded which). The chain couples TRBV5-6 to TRBJ2-1, with 11 bases aligning to TRBD2. The clonotype comes from a female donor with ankylosing spondylitis or in good health (not recorded which). The DNA for the CDR3 is TGTGCCAGCGCTAGCGGGAGGCCCTACAATGAGCAGTTCTTC. Translation gives CASASGRPYNEQFF.